The 5 T cell receptor beta chains below come from one sample, sequenced in a study of HIV-infected patients and healthy controls. TCRdb re-analysed the 5' RACE reads in MiXCR, keeping a single row per CDR3 protein. The table has more than 60,000 distinct CDR3 sequences, about 19% seen once; the top ten hold over 1.1%. Input material: CD4+ T cells from blood. The receptors derive from a human donor in good health.

This clonotype was found many times. The chain links TRBV4-1 to TRBJ2-6; no reliable D call. Trimming pared 2 bases from V and 2 bases from J, leaving 10 bases between. Germline V gives CDR1 MGHRA, CDR2 YSYEKL. This CDR3 has 16 amino acids. The CDR3: CASSQSSSAGANVLTF. The CDR3 bases are TGCGCCAGCAGCCAAAGTTCAAGCGCTGGGGCCAACGTCCTGACTTTC.

The genes are TRBV4-1 and TRBJ1-4; the D is unclear. The V end lost 4 bases, the J end lost 2 bases, and 17 bases lay between the germline ends. The germline V gene encodes CDR1 MGHRA and CDR2 YSYEKL. This CDR3 comprises 17 residues. The CDR3 DNA is TGCGCCAGCAGCCCAAAGGGAAGAGTCGCGACTAATGAAAAACTGTTTTTT. It translates to CASSPKGRVATNEKLFF.

This clonotype was seen a handful of times. V is TRBV20-1 and J is TRBJ2-1, with TRBD2 matching 9 bases. CDR1 and CDR2 (germline): DFQATT, SNEGSKA (reference sequence). The CDR3 loop spans 15 amino acids. V was clipped by 2 bases and J by 3 bases; unmatched bases: 5. The CDR3, as DNA: TGCAGTGCTAGACACGGACTAGCGTTCTACAATGAGCAGTTCTTC. This sequence encodes CSARHGLAFYNEQFF.

The chain joins TRBV6-5 to TRBJ1-1; TRBD1 matches 9 bases. Trimming took 5 bases from V and 4 from J; bases not matched to a gene: 8. The CDR3 spans 15 residues. Germline lookup yields CDR1 MNHEY and CDR2 SVGAGI. The DNA of the CDR3 is TGTGCCAGCAGTGACAGGGGGAACCTGGGCACTGAAGCTTTCTTT. Amino acids: CASSDRGNLGTEAFF.

In its sample, this clonotype was seen a few times. This sequence joins TRBV20-1 and TRBJ2-1, with 9 bases matching TRBD1. The trim removed 6 bases at V and 0 bases at J, leaving 6 bases unmatched. There are 15 residues in the CDR3. Germline CDR1 is DFQATT and CDR2 is SNEGSKA (reference sequence). CDR3 DNA sequence: TGCAGTGCAGAGGGACAGGGCCTCTCCTACAATGAGCAGTTCTTC. Its protein is CSAEGQGLSYNEQFF.